This is a list of T cell receptor beta chains from one sample in a study of T cells in Graves' hyperthyroidism and ophthalmopathy. MiXCR was run by TCRdb on the multiplex PCR reads, yielding one entry per CDR3 protein. The sample has more than 300,000 distinct CDR3 sequences, about a fifth seen once. The sample taken for sequencing was blood. These TCRs come from a man younger than 30 with Graves' ophthalmopathy. Both conserved end residues are part of each CDR3. D genes are given only for firm matches. Expanded clones are given a class, and other clones once, few, many or no size at all.

J gene,D gene,V gene,clone size,CDR3 protein,CDR3 DNA
TRBJ2-5,TRBD2,TRBV10-2,-,CASSESKLAGEETQYF,TGCGCCAGCAGTGAGTCGAAACTAGCGGGGGAAGAGACCCAGTACTTC
TRBJ2-1,-,TRBV7-6,many,CASSLVGVGGGNEQFF,TGTGCCAGCAGCTTAGTAGGAGTCGGGGGCGGGAATGAGCAGTTCTTC
TRBJ1-4,TRBD1,TRBV2,-,CASSGTGQINEKLFF,TGTGCCAGCAGTGGGACAGGGCAGATTAATGAAAAACTGTTTTTT
TRBJ2-5,-,TRBV3-1,few,CASSQDVSSETQYF,TGTGCCAGCAGCCAAGATGTAAGCAGCGAGACCCAGTACTTC
TRBJ2-7,TRBD1,TRBV12-3/TRBV12-4,many,CASSLWAGGARGEQYF,TGTGCCAGCAGTTTATGGGCAGGGGGAGCCCGCGGCGAGCAGTACTTC
TRBJ2-2,TRBD2,TRBV6-1,few,CASSGLAGGSTEELFF,TGTGCCAGCAGTGGATTGGCGGGGGGTAGCACCGAGGAGCTGTTTTTT
TRBJ2-1,TRBD2,TRBV12-3/TRBV12-4,many,CASTRLAGGPREQFF,TGTGCCAGCACCCGACTAGCGGGGGGGCCCCGCGAGCAGTTCTTC
TRBJ2-3,TRBD1,TRBV6-6,many,CASSYSSGQGFADTQYF,TGTGCCAGCAGTTACTCATCGGGACAGGGGTTCGCAGATACGCAGTATTTT
TRBJ2-5,-,TRBV13,-,CASSLSHQETQYF,TGTGCCAGCAGCTTAAGCCACCAAGAGACCCAGTACTTC
TRBJ2-5,TRBD2,TRBV2,few,CASLSGSGEGTQYF,TGTGCCTCCCTATCTGGTAGCGGGGAGGGGACCCAGTACTTC
TRBJ2-1,TRBD2,TRBV7-8,-,CASSPRLAGMNEQFF,TGTGCCAGCAGCCCCCGACTAGCGGGGATGAATGAGCAGTTCTTC
TRBJ2-5,-,TRBV12-5,many,CASGLSGATRYQETQYF,TGTGCTAGTGGTTTATCCGGGGCCACCAGGTACCAAGAGACCCAGTACTTC
TRBJ2-1,TRBD2,TRBV12-5,-,CASGLVLTRGGVDEQFF,TGTGCTAGTGGTTTGGTTCTAACCCGGGGGGGGGTAGATGAGCAGTTCTTC
TRBJ2-3,TRBD2,TRBV10-3,-,CAISGGGPTDTQYF,TGTGCCATCAGCGGCGGGGGGCCCACAGATACGCAGTATTTT
TRBJ2-3,-,TRBV6-1,few,CASSDRRQQFTDTQYF,TGTGCCAGCAGTGATCGACGACAGCAATTCACAGATACGCAGTATTTT